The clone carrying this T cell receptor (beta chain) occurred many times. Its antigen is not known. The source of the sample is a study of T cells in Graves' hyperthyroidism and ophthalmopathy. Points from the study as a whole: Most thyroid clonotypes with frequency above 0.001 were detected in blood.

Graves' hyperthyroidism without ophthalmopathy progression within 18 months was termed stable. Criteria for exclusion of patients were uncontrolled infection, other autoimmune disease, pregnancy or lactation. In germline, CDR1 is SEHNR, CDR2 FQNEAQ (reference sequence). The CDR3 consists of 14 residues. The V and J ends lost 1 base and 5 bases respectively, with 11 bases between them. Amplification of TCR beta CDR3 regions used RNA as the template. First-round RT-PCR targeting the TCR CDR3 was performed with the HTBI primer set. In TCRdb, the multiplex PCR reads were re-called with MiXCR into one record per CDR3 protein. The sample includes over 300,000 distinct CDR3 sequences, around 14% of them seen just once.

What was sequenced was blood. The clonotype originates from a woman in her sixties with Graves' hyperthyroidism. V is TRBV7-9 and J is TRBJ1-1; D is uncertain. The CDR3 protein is CASSLVSPGTEAFF. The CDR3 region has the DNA TGTGCCAGCAGCTTAGTTTCCCCAGGTACTGAAGCTTTCTTT.